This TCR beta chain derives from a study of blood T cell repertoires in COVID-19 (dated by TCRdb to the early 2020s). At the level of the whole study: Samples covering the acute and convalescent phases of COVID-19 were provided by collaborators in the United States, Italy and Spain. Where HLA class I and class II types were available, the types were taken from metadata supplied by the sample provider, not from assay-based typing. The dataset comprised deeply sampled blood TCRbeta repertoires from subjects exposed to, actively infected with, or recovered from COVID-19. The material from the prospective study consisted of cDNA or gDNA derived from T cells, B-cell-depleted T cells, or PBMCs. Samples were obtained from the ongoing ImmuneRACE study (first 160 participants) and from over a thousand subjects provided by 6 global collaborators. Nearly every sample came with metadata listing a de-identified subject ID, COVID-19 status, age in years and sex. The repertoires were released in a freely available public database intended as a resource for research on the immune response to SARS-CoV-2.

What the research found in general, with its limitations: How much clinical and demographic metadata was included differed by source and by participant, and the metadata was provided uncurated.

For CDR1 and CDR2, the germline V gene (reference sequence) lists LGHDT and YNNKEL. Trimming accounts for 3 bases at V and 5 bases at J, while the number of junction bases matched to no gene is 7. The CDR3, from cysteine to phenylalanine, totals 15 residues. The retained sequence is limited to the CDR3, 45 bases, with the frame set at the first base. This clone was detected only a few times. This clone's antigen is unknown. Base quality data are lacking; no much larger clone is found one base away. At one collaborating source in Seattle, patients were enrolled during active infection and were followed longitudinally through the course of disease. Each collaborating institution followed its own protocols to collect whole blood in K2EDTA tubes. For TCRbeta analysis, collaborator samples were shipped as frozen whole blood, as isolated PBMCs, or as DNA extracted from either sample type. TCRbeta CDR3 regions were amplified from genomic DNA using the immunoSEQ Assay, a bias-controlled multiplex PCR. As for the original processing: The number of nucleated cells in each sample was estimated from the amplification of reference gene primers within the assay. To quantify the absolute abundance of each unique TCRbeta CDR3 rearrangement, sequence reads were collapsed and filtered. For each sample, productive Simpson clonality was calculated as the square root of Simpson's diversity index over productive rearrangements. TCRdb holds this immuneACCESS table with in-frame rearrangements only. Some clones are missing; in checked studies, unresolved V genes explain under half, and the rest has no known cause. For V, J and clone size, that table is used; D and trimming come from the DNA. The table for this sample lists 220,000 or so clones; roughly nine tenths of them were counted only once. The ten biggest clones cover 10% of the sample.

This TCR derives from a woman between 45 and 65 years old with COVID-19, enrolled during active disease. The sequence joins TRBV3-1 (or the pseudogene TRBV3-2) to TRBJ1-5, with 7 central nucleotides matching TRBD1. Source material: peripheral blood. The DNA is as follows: TGTGCCAGCAGCCATACTACAGGGGCCGATCAGCCCCAGCATTTT. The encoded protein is CASSHTTGADQPQHF.